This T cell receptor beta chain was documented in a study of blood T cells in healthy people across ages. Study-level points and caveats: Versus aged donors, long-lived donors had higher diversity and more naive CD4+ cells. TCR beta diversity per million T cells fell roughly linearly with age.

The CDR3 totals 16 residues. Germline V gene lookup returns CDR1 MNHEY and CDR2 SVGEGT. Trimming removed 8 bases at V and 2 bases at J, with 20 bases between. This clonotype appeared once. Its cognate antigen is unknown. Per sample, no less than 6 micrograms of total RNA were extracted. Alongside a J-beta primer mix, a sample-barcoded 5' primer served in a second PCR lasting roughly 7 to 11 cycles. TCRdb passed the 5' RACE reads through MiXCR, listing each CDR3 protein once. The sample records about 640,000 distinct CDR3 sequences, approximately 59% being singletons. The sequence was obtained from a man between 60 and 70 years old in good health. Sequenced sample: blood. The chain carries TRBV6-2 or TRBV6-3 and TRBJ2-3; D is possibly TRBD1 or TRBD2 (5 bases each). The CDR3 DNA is TGTGCCAGCCGGGCCTCGTTTCGGGGCGACACAGATACGCAGTATTTT. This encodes CASRASFRGDTDTQYF.